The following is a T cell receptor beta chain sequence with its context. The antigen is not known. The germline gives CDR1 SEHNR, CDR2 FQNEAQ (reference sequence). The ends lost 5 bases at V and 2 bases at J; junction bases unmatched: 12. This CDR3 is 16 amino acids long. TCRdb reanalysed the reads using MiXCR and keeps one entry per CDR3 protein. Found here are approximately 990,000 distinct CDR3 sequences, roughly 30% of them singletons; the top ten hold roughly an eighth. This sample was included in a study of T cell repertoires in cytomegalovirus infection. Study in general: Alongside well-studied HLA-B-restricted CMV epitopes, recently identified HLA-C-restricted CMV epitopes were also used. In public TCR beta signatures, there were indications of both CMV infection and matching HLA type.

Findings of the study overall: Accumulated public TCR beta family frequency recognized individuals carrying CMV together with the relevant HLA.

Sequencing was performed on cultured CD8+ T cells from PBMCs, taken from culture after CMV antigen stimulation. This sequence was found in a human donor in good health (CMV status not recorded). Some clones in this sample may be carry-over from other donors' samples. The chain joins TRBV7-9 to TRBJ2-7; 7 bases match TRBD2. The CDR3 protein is CASSPPLGGVPYEQYF. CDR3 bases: TGTGCCAGCAGCCCACCGCTTGGGGGGGTTCCCTACGAGCAGTACTTC.